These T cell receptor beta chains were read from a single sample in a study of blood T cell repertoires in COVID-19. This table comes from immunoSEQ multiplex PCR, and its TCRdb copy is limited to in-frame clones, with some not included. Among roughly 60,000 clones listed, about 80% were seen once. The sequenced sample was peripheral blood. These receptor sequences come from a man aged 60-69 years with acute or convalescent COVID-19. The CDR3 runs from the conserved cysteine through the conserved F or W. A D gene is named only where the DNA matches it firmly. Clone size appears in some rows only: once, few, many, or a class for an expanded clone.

CDR3: CASRISDTIYF
DNA: TGTGCCAGCAGGATTTCGGACACCATATATTTT
size: -
D: -
J: TRBJ1-3
V: TRBV11-2

CDR3: CASRVGQLRETQYF
DNA: TGTGCCAGCAGGGTGGGCCAGTTGAGAGAGACCCAGTACTTC
size: -
D: -
J: TRBJ2-5
V: TRBV2

CDR3: CASAGNNSPLHF
DNA: TGTGCCAGCGCAGGGAATAATTCACCCCTCCACTTT
size: -
D: -
J: TRBJ1-6
V: TRBV2

CDR3: CASSVGKQGGTEAFF
DNA: TGTGCCAGCAGCGTAGGGAAACAGGGAGGGACTGAAGCTTTCTTT
size: -
D: -
J: TRBJ1-1
V: TRBV9

CDR3: CASSPNGNTIYF
DNA: TGTGCCAGCAGCCCTAACGGAAACACCATATATTTT
size: -
D: -
J: TRBJ1-3
V: TRBV14

CDR3: CASSDLGGTDTQYF
DNA: TGTGCCAGCAGTGACTTGGGGGGAACAGATACGCAGTATTTT
size: -
D: -
J: TRBJ2-3
V: TRBV6-2/TRBV6-3

CDR3: CASSIYTVNTEAFF
DNA: TGTGCCAGTAGTATATATACGGTGAACACTGAAGCTTTCTTT
size: -
D: -
J: TRBJ1-1
V: TRBV19

CDR3: CASRVGQVLGEQYF
DNA: TGTGCCAGCAGGGTGGGACAAGTTTTGGGGGAGCAGTACTTC
size: -
D: -
J: TRBJ2-7
V: TRBV2

CDR3: CASSSLRDWRETQYF
DNA: TGTGCCAGCAGTTCCCTCCGGGACTGGAGGGAGACCCAGTACTTC
size: few
D: -
J: TRBJ2-5
V: TRBV6-5

CDR3: CSVVNETASGNTIYF
DNA: TGCAGCGTTGTCAACGAGACAGCCTCTGGAAACACCATATATTTT
size: -
D: -
J: TRBJ1-3
V: TRBV29-1

CDR3: CASSLQRESYEQYF
DNA: TGTGCCAGCAGTCTACAAAGGGAGTCCTACGAGCAGTACTTC
size: -
D: -
J: TRBJ2-7
V: TRBV6-5

CDR3: CASSFTGGVETQYF
DNA: TGCGCCAGCAGCTTTACTGGAGGGGTTGAGACCCAGTACTTC
size: -
D: -
J: TRBJ2-5
V: TRBV5-1

CDR3: CASSWGTGDGSYGYTF
DNA: TGCGCCAGCAGCTGGGGGACAGGGGATGGGAGCTATGGCTACACCTTC
size: -
D: TRBD1
J: TRBJ1-2
V: TRBV5-1

CDR3: CAISQAGEAFF
DNA: TGTGCCATCAGCCAGGCCGGAGAAGCTTTCTTT
size: once
D: -
J: TRBJ1-1
V: TRBV10-3

CDR3: CASSATGSSYEQYF
DNA: TGTGCCAGCAGCGCAACAGGGAGCTCCTACGAGCAGTACTTC
size: -
D: -
J: TRBJ2-7
V: TRBV9

CDR3: CATSDYDLLAGGRDTQYF
DNA: TGTGCCACCAGTGATTACGACCTACTAGCGGGGGGGAGGGATACGCAGTATTTT
size: once
D: TRBD2
J: TRBJ2-3
V: TRBV24-1

CDR3: CASSLVNGYGYTF
DNA: TGTGCCAGCAGCTTAGTTAACGGTTATGGCTACACCTTC
size: -
D: -
J: TRBJ1-2
V: TRBV7-9

CDR3: CASSSLPGSRTEAFF
DNA: TGCGCCAGCAGCTCCCTGCCGGGGTCGAGGACTGAAGCTTTCTTT
size: -
D: -
J: TRBJ1-1
V: TRBV5-1

CDR3: CAWSVWTGAKNTEAFF
DNA: TGTGCCTGGAGTGTATGGACAGGGGCAAAGAACACTGAAGCTTTCTTT
size: -
D: TRBD1
J: TRBJ1-1
V: TRBV30

CDR3: CASNLAGNTEAFF
DNA: TGTGCCAGCAATTTGGCAGGAAACACTGAAGCTTTCTTT
size: -
D: -
J: TRBJ1-1
V: TRBV5-5

CDR3: CASSLGLAVSGWAYEQYF
DNA: TGCGCCAGCAGCTTGGGACTAGCGGTGTCCGGGTGGGCCTACGAGCAGTACTTC
size: -
D: TRBD2
J: TRBJ2-7
V: TRBV5-1

CDR3: CASSSTSGGYNEQFF
DNA: TGTGCCAGCAGCTCGACTAGCGGGGGATACAATGAGCAGTTCTTC
size: -
D: TRBD2
J: TRBJ2-1
V: TRBV7-3

CDR3: CASSLVGTAYNEQFF
DNA: TGCGCCAGCAGCTTGGTCGGGACAGCTTACAATGAGCAGTTCTTC
size: -
D: TRBD1
J: TRBJ2-1
V: TRBV5-1

CDR3: CSTARGGGYNEQFF
DNA: TGCAGCACGGCCCGCGGGGGTGGTTACAATGAGCAGTTCTTC
size: -
D: TRBD2
J: TRBJ2-1
V: TRBV29-1

CDR3: CATSDPTGLNTDTQYF
DNA: TGTGCCACCAGTGATCCCACAGGCCTAAACACAGATACGCAGTATTTT
size: -
D: -
J: TRBJ2-3
V: TRBV24-1

CDR3: CASSRLGGSGANVLTF
DNA: TGCGCCAGCAGTCGCTTAGGGGGCTCTGGGGCCAACGTCCTGACTTTC
size: -
D: -
J: TRBJ2-6
V: TRBV5-1

CDR3: CASSPAAGGYEQYF
DNA: TGTGCTAGCAGCCCGGCCGCGGGGGGCTACGAGCAGTACTTC
size: -
D: TRBD2
J: TRBJ2-7
V: TRBV7-7

CDR3: CASSLGGADRAETQYF
DNA: TGCGCCAGCAGCTTGGGGGGGGCCGACAGGGCAGAGACCCAGTACTTC
size: -
D: -
J: TRBJ2-5
V: TRBV5-1

CDR3: CASSKGRNTEAFF
DNA: TGTGCCAGCAGCAAGGGGCGCAACACTGAAGCTTTCTTT
size: -
D: -
J: TRBJ1-1
V: TRBV12-3/TRBV12-4

CDR3: CASSPGDSTDTQYF
DNA: TGCGCCAGCAGCCCGGGGGACAGCACAGATACGCAGTATTTT
size: -
D: -
J: TRBJ2-3
V: TRBV4-1

CDR3: CASSDGFRGETQYF
DNA: TGTGCCAGCAGTGACGGTTTCAGGGGAGAGACCCAGTACTTC
size: -
D: -
J: TRBJ2-5
V: TRBV2

CDR3: CASSRTGTGSDEQFF
DNA: TGTGCCAGCAGTAGAACCGGGACAGGGTCCGATGAGCAGTTCTTC
size: -
D: TRBD1
J: TRBJ2-1
V: TRBV5-5

CDR3: CASAAGDNSPLHF
DNA: TGTGCCAGTGCCGCAGGGGACAATTCACCCCTCCACTTT
size: -
D: -
J: TRBJ1-6
V: TRBV6-5